Each of the 14 T cell receptor beta chains below was sequenced from the same sample in a study of cytomegalovirus exposure and HLA in healthy donors. In the PCR, 60 Vbeta and 13 Jbeta primers were used. Profiling relied on immunoSEQ multiplex PCR, and the TCRdb table lists in-frame clones only, not all of them. This sample carries 150,000 to 200,000 clones, around 78% of them seen once, and the ten largest clones take about 1.5%. Specimen: PBMCs. The source is a man in his late teens or twenties in good health and CMV-seronegative.

This clone was recorded a few times. The gene calls are TRBV27 and TRBJ1-1; D might be TRBD1 (5 bases). The V end lost 6 bases, the J end lost 1 base, and 9 bases lay between the germline ends. The CDR3 runs 13 residues. CDR1 is MNHEY, CDR2 SMNVEV, per germline (reference sequence). In nucleotides, the CDR3 is TGTGCCAGCAGCCCGGGGGGGAACACTGAAGCTTTCTTT. This gives the protein CASSPGGNTEAFF.

V gene TRBV4-1 combines with J gene TRBJ1-5, with D uncertain. The CDR3 length is 15 residues. V was clipped by 0 bases and J by 5 bases, with 11 bases between them. Germline CDR1 reads MGHRA; CDR2 reads YSYEKL. CDR3 DNA: TGCGCCAGCAGCCAAGAAGGAGACCCTTATCAGCCCCAGCATTTT. Its protein is CASSQEGDPYQPQHF.

This chain connects TRBV19 to TRBJ2-1, with TRBD2 identical over 9 bases. V shed 3 bases, J shed 9 bases, and the junction held 12 bases outside the gene matches. CDR1 LNHDA and CDR2 SQIVND come from the germline V gene (reference sequence). The CDR3 runs 16 residues. The CDR3 bases are TGTGCCAGTAGTATGAAGGGGCGGGAGGGAAGGAGTGAGCAGTTCTTC. Its translation: CASSMKGREGRSEQFF.

Only a few counts were recorded for this clone. In the same sample, other DNA sequences code for this CDR3. This sequence joins TRBV7-2 and TRBJ1-2; 8 positions agree with TRBD1. The J segment lost 8 bases and the V segment lost 5 bases, leaving 7 bases of the junction unmatched. Germline V gene lookup returns CDR1 SGHTA and CDR2 FQGNSA. CDR3 size: 13 residues. CDR3: CASSSGQGGGYTF. The CDR3 nucleotides read TGTGCCAGCAGCAGCGGACAGGGAGGAGGCTACACCTTC.

The chain couples TRBV12-5 to TRBJ1-2, with 10 bases aligning to TRBD1. The V segment lost 2 bases and the J segment 8 bases; nucleotides outside the gene matches: 11. The germline V gene has CDR1 LGHNT and CDR2 FRNRAP. The CDR3 covers 16 residues. The CDR3 DNA is TGTGCTAGTGGTTTGAGACAGGGGGCACCTCTTGGGGGCTACACCTTC. Translated, it gives CASGLRQGAPLGGYTF.

The chain combines TRBV5-1 with TRBJ2-7, with 15 bases matching TRBD2. Germline assignment: CDR1 SGHRS and CDR2 YFSETQ. The CDR3 runs 17 residues. Germline trimming cut 4 bases from V and 1 base from J; bases unmatched to any gene: 6. The CDR3 loop reads CASSQRTSGGGSYEQYF. In DNA form, the CDR3 reads TGCGCCAGCAGCCAACGGACTAGCGGGGGGGGATCCTACGAGCAGTACTTC. The whole variable domain, filled in from reference TRBV5-1 and TRBJ2-7, reads KAGVTQTPRYLIKTRGQQVTLSCSPISGHRSVSWYQQTPGQGLQFLFEYFSETQRNKGNFPGRFSGRQFSNSRSEMNVSTLELGDSALYLCASSQRTSGGGSYEQYFGPGTRLTVT.

This clone appeared a few times. Other DNA sequences from this sample encode an identical CDR3 as well. The genes are TRBV18 and TRBJ1-1; D perhaps matches TRBD1 (5 bases). Germline CDR1 is KGHSH and CDR2 is LQKENI. CDR3 length: 13 amino acids. V was trimmed by 4 bases and J by 4 bases, leaving 10 bases between them. The CDR3, as DNA: TGTGCCAGCTCACTCCAGGGAGGCACTGAAGCTTTCTTT. It translates to CASSLQGGTEAFF.

This clone was seen only a few times. The chain couples TRBV18 to TRBJ2-1; TRBD1 agrees at 8 bases. Trimming at V came to 6 bases and at J to 1 base, leaving 11 bases not matched to a gene. Germline values: CDR1 KGHSH, CDR2 LQKENI. There are 17 residues in the CDR3. The CDR3 region is CASSPPLGQGSYNEQFF. The CDR3 DNA follows: TGTGCCAGCTCCCCCCCTCTTGGACAGGGTTCCTACAATGAGCAGTTCTTC.

V gene TRBV5-4 combines with J gene TRBJ1-1; 8 bases fit TRBD1. CDR3 length equals 15 residues. The V and J ends lost 4 bases and 1 base, in that order; junction bases with no gene match: 6. Germline-derived CDR1 and CDR2 are SGHNT and YYREEE (reference sequence). CDR3 protein: CASSTLGQGNTEAFF. In DNA form, the CDR3 reads TGTGCCAGCAGCACCCTCGGACAGGGGAACACTGAAGCTTTCTTT.

This chain links TRBV9 with TRBJ1-5; 8 bases are shared with TRBD1. The germline V gene has CDR1 SGDLS and CDR2 YYNGEE. The CDR3 has 15 residues. With V trimmed by 3 bases and J by 2 bases, 4 bases remained unmatched. Here the CDR3 reads CASSAGDRRNQPQHF. In DNA, the CDR3 is TGTGCCAGCAGCGCCGGGGACAGGCGCAATCAGCCCCAGCATTTT.

The gene calls are TRBV7-9 and TRBJ1-2; 7 positions agree with TRBD1. After removal of 5 bases from V and 6 bases from J, the junction contained 12 bases not matched to a gene. Germline V gene lookup returns CDR1 SEHNR and CDR2 FQNEAQ (reference sequence). There are 15 residues in the CDR3. The CDR3 here is CASSHLRRQGHGYTF. DNA for the CDR3: TGTGCCAGCAGCCATCTTCGCCGACAGGGACATGGCTACACCTTC.

The chain has TRBV11-2 and TRBJ2-1; 14 bases map to TRBD2. V shed 4 bases, J shed 9 bases, and the junction held 14 bases outside the gene matches. This CDR3 is 18 amino acids long. The germline V gene encodes CDR1 SGHAT and CDR2 FQNNGV. The CDR3 bases are TGTGCCAGCAGCTCATTCGGGACTAGCGGGAGACCCGGTAGTGAGCAGTTCTTC. It yields the protein CASSSFGTSGRPGSEQFF. The entire variable domain, with the rest obtained from reference TRBV11-2 and TRBJ2-1, is as follows: EAGVAQSPRYKIIEKRQSVAFWCNPISGHATLYWYQQILGQGPKLLIQFQNNGVVDDSQLPKDRFSAERLKGVDSTLKIQPAKLEDSAVYLCASSSFGTSGRPGSEQFFGPGTRLTVL.

This clone has more than one count but fewer than ten. The sample carries other DNA sequences with the same CDR3. The rearrangement links TRBV6-1 to TRBJ2-1; TRBD2 agrees at 11 bases. The CDR3 extends over 15 amino acids. Trimming removed 2 bases from V and 4 bases from J; junction bases left unmatched: 1. CDR1 MNHNS and CDR2 SASEGT come from the germline V gene. The CDR3 is CASSELAGGYNEQFF. Written as DNA, the CDR3 is TGTGCCAGCAGTGAACTAGCGGGGGGTTACAATGAGCAGTTCTTC.

This clone was seen a single time. The chain couples TRBV9 to TRBJ1-1; 9 nucleotides line up with TRBD1. This CDR3 has 16 amino acids. V lost 2 bases and J lost 5; bases outside the gene matches: 10. Germline loops: CDR1 SGDLS, CDR2 YYNGEE. The CDR3 region has the DNA TGTGCCAGCAGCGTTCTACAGGGGGCCGGTGGGACTGAAGCTTTCTTT. It is translated as CASSVLQGAGGTEAFF.